This T cell receptor beta chain derives from a study of T and B cells in COVID-19 patients. Across the study: COVID-19 patients gave peripheral blood either during active infection or after recovery.

TRB was amplified from about 260-540 ng of blood genomic DNA. BIOMED2 TRB-A/B primer pools were used in multiplex TRB PCR. TCRdb re-called the multiplex PCR reads with MiXCR, one entry per CDR3 protein. The sample holds hundreds of distinct CDR3 sequences, roughly 29% seen once. This CDR3 spans 15 amino acids. V dropped 1 base and J dropped 0 bases, with 7 bases sitting between them. Germline V gene data show CDR1 as LGHNA and CDR2 as YNFKEQ. The specimen was blood. This rearrangement joins TRBV4-2 to TRBJ1-5; no reliable D call. This TCR was recovered from a human donor with active COVID-19. The donor label of this sample is uncertain. The chain's CDR3 is CASSQVQASNQPQHF. CDR3 coding DNA: TGTGCCAGCAGCCAAGTGCAGGCTAGCAATCAGCCCCAGCATTTT.